These 17 T cell receptor beta chains came from one sample sequenced in a study of shared clonotypes between healthy human individuals. The table came from immunoSEQ multiplex PCR; TCRdb's copy has only in-frame clones and leaves some out. The sample shows more than 2,000,000 clones, about 92% of them seen only once. Input material: naive CD4+ T cells from PBMCs. Subset indicated: CD45RA+ positively selected. These receptors originate from a man between 18 and 35 years old in good health. Some clones in this sample may be carry-over from other donors' samples.

This chain uses TRBV19 with TRBJ1-2; 9 nucleotides line up with TRBD1. Looked up from germline, CDR1 is LNHDA and CDR2 is SQIVND (reference sequence). J lost 6 bases, V lost 5 bases, and 4 bases had no gene match. The CDR3 contains 13 residues. The CDR3 spells CASSPGQGDGYTF. In DNA, the CDR3 is TGTGCCAGTAGTCCGGGACAGGGAGATGGCTACACCTTC. Based on the CDR3 plus reference TRBV19 and TRBJ1-2, the full variable domain is DGGITQSPKYLFRKEGQNVTLSCEQNLNHDAMYWYRQDPGQGLRLIYYSQIVNDFQKGDIAEGYSVSREKKESFPLTVTSAQKNPTAFYLCASSPGQGDGYTFGSGTRLTVV.

This clone has a single count. This rearrangement joins TRBV6-6 to TRBJ1-4, with 9 bases lining up with TRBD1. CDR1 MNHNY and CDR2 SVGAGI come from the germline V gene (reference sequence). The CDR3 extends over 15 amino acids. V was pared by 3 bases and J by 7 bases, with 6 bases of the junction left unmatched. The CDR3 here is CASSYPGTGSEKLFF. CDR3 DNA sequence: TGTGCCAGCAGTTATCCCGGGACAGGGAGTGAAAAACTGTTTTTT.

V gene TRBV9 combines with J gene TRBJ2-5; either TRBD1 or TRBD2 may fit D (5 bases each). The germline V gene encodes CDR1 SGDLS and CDR2 YYNGEE. The CDR3 contains 14 residues. Trimming stripped 4 bases from V and 7 bases from J, with 17 bases between. The CDR3 DNA is TGTGCCAGCAGCCCGGCCGGGACCCTAGGGACCCAGTACTTC. Its protein product is CASSPAGTLGTQYF.

The chain carries TRBV15 and TRBJ1-1; possibly TRBD1 for D (6 bases). From germline, CDR1 is LNHNV and CDR2 YYDKDF (reference sequence). The CDR3 runs to 16 residues. Trimming stripped 4 bases from V and 5 bases from J, with 20 bases between. The CDR3 DNA reads as TGTGCCACCAGCATCGGTCTTCAGGGGCGGAGGACTGAAGCTTTCTTT. Translated: CATSIGLQGRRTEAFF.

J is TRBJ1-2 and V is TRBV28; 10 bases fit TRBD1. Trimming took 4 bases from V and 4 from J; bases not matched to a gene: 6. This CDR3 spans 15 amino acids. Germline CDR1 MDHEN, CDR2 SYDVKM. The CDR3 DNA reads as TGTGCCAGCAGTTGGGACAGGGGCTCTACCTATGGCTACACCTTC. Its translation: CASSWDRGSTYGYTF.

This chain links TRBV6-5 with TRBJ2-7, with TRBD1 as a possible D gene (5 bases). The V gene's germline CDR1 is MNHEY and CDR2 SVGAGI. V lost 0 bases to trimming and J lost 3 bases, with 12 bases between them. The CDR3 runs to 15 residues. CDR3 in amino acids: CASSYSMGPFYEQYF. The CDR3 nucleotides are TGTGCCAGCAGTTACTCGATGGGGCCCTTCTACGAGCAGTACTTC.

The chain recombines TRBV28 with TRBJ2-1; TRBD1 matches 9 bases. With V trimmed by 5 bases and J by 5 bases, 7 bases remained unmatched. This CDR3 contains 15 residues. CDR1 and CDR2 (germline): MDHEN, SYDVKM. DNA for the CDR3: TGTGCCAGCAGTCCCCCGGGACAGGGCCACAATGAGCAGTTCTTC. Protein: CASSPPGQGHNEQFF.

The chain is built from TRBV11-2 and TRBJ2-3; weak D call: TRBD1 (5 bases). Germline V gene lookup returns CDR1 SGHAT and CDR2 FQNNGV. This CDR3 spans 14 amino acids. V was pared by 0 bases and J by 2 bases, with 6 bases between. CDR3 loop: CASSLEGDTDTQYF. The CDR3 bases are TGTGCCAGCAGCTTAGAAGGGGACACAGATACGCAGTATTTT.

This clone was seen once. The rearrangement joins TRBV6-6 to TRBJ2-2; tentative D call: TRBD2 (5 bases). Trimming shortened V by 7 bases and J by 3 bases, and 12 bases separated the two germline ends. Germline-derived CDR1 and CDR2 are MNHNY and SVGAGI (reference sequence). The CDR3 extends over 14 amino acids. The CDR3 loop is CASKRSGDTGELFF. In DNA, the CDR3 is TGTGCCAGCAAGAGGTCCGGGGACACCGGGGAGCTGTTTTTT.

With regard to this clone: The same CDR3 is also encoded by other DNA sequences in this sample. The chain combines TRBV5-1 with TRBJ1-2; 10 nucleotides agree with TRBD1. This CDR3 spans 13 amino acids. CDR1 and CDR2 (germline): SGHRS, YFSETQ. V was clipped by 4 bases and J by 5 bases; unmatched bases: 2. The CDR3 DNA follows: TGCGCCAGCAGCCCGGGACAGGGGTATGGCTACACCTTC. It codes for CASSPGQGYGYTF.

Concerning this clone itself: Within the sample, other DNA sequences also encode this same CDR3. The J gene is TRBJ1-3, the V gene TRBV6-1, with unresolved D. The CDR3 runs 13 residues. The germline V gene encodes CDR1 MNHNS and CDR2 SASEGT. Trimming shortened V by 0 bases and J by 2 bases, and 2 bases separated the two germline ends. CDR3 loop: CASSEAAGNTIYF. CDR3 sequence (DNA): TGTGCCAGCAGTGAAGCTGCTGGAAACACCATATATTTT.

The chain has TRBV9 and TRBJ2-5; TRBD2 might be the D (6 bases). The CDR3 spans 15 residues. The V end lost 2 bases, the J end lost 5 bases, and 16 bases lay between the germline ends. Germline loops: CDR1 SGDLS, CDR2 YYNGEE. CDR3 sequence: CASSVRGLQGETQYF. The CDR3 DNA reads TGTGCCAGCAGCGTTAGGGGACTCCAAGGGGAGACCCAGTACTTC. Together with reference TRBV9 and TRBJ2-5, the CDR3 gives the full variable domain: DSGVTQTPKHLITATGQRVTLRCSPRSGDLSVYWYQQSLDQGLQFLIQYYNGEERAKGNILERFSAQQFPDLHSELNLSSLELGDSALYFCASSVRGLQGETQYFGPGTRLLVL.

This rearrangement joins TRBV7-2 to TRBJ2-3, with TRBD2 matching 9 bases. The J segment lost 0 bases and the V segment lost 7 bases, leaving 5 bases of the junction unmatched. Germline values: CDR1 SGHTA, CDR2 FQGNSA. The CDR3 consists of 15 residues. The CDR3 is CASTPTSGSTDTQYF. The CDR3 bases are TGTGCCAGCACCCCGACTAGCGGAAGCACAGATACGCAGTATTTT.

This chain joins TRBV18 and TRBJ2-7; D possibly corresponds to TRBD1 (6 bases). The ends were cut back, 1 base at V and 1 base at J, with 11 bases in the middle. Germline CDR1 reads KGHSH; CDR2 reads LQKENI. There are 15 residues in the CDR3. In nucleotides, the CDR3 is TGTGCCAGCTCACCACTCGGACAGAGTTCCTACGAGCAGTACTTC. This translates into CASSPLGQSSYEQYF. Drawing the rest from reference TRBV18 and TRBJ2-7, the complete variable domain is NAGVMQNPRHLVRRRGQEARLRCSPMKGHSHVYWYRQLPEEGLKFMVYLQKENIIDESGMPKERFSAEFPKEGPSILRIQQVVRGDSAAYFCASSPLGQSSYEQYFGPGTRLTVT.

This clone has only one observation. CDR3 protein: CASSSDRVNTEAFF. The CDR3 DNA is TGTGCCAGCAGCTCGGACAGGGTTAACACTGAAGCTTTCTTT. V gene TRBV7-6 combines with J gene TRBJ1-1, with 8 bases that match TRBD1. The ends lost 4 bases at V and 2 bases at J; junction bases unmatched: 3. The CDR3 is made up of 14 amino acids. Germline CDR1 SGHVS, CDR2 FNYEAQ. The full variable domain, its missing parts supplied by reference TRBV7-6 and TRBJ1-1, is GAGVSQSPRYKVTKRGQDVALRCDPISGHVSLYWYRQALGQGPEFLTYFNYEAQQDKSGLPNDRFSAERPEGSISTLTIQRTEQRDSAMYRCASSSDRVNTEAFFGQGTRLTVV.

The chain uses TRBV4-2 and TRBJ1-4, with a weak D call TRBD1 (5 bases). Trimming took off 0 bases at V and 7 bases at J, with 9 bases between the two ends. Germline V gene lookup returns CDR1 LGHNA and CDR2 YNFKEQ. This CDR3 is 14 amino acids long. The CDR3 here is CASSQDQGGEKLFF. The CDR3 DNA reads TGTGCCAGCAGCCAAGATCAGGGAGGTGAAAAACTGTTTTTT.

Of note for this clone: The same CDR3 is also encoded by other DNA sequences in this sample. The V call is TRBV5-1, the J call TRBJ2-2; a weak D match, TRBD1 (6 bases). With 0 bases removed from V and 3 bases from J, the gap between germline ends came to 9 bases. The V gene's germline CDR1 is SGHRS and CDR2 YFSETQ. The CDR3 has 15 residues. The CDR3 coding sequence is TGCGCCAGCAGCTTGGGGACAGTCGACACCGGGGAGCTGTTTTTT. This gives the protein CASSLGTVDTGELFF.